This T cell receptor (beta chain) was sequenced for a study of identical twins' blood T cells. V lost 5 bases and J lost 0, with 8 bases in between. CDR3 length: 14 amino acids. Looked up from germline, CDR1 is SGHTA and CDR2 is FQGNSA. TCRdb passed the 5' RACE reads through MiXCR, listing each CDR3 protein once. The repertoire has a few hundred thousand distinct CDR3 sequences, over 25% of them found once; the top ten carry 5.5% to 6.5%. This clonotype was found a few times. The chain couples TRBV7-2 to TRBJ1-5; the D is unclear. The sample taken for sequencing was PBMCs. The sequence was collected from a woman between 18 and 55 years old in good health. The CDR3 is CASSLFVSNQPQHF. CDR3 nucleotides: TGTGCCAGCAGCCTTTTTGTTAGCAATCAGCCCCAGCATTTT.